What follows is one T cell receptor beta chain and its context. What this receptor recognizes is not known. No much larger clonotype is one base removed from it; base qualities were not supplied. Collaborating institutions collected whole blood in K2EDTA tubes following their own protocols. For TCRbeta analysis, collaborators shipped samples as frozen whole blood, isolated PBMCs, or DNA extracted from either of those sample types. TCRbeta CDR3 regions were amplified from genomic DNA using the immunoSEQ Assay, a bias-controlled multiplex PCR. The authors' pipeline ran thus. Within the assay, amplification of reference gene primers was used to estimate how many nucleated cells each sample contained. To quantify the absolute abundance of each unique TCRbeta CDR3 rearrangement, sequence reads were collapsed and filtered. For each sample, productive Simpson clonality was calculated as the square root of Simpson's diversity index over productive rearrangements. This immuneACCESS table, as held by TCRdb, lists in-frame sequences with V and J called but not all clones. Of the missing ones, under half trace to an unresolved V gene in checked studies; the others have no known cause. The D gene and trimming were derived from the DNA, and the V and J assignments and clone size from that table. A total of under 45,000 clones appear in this sample, 85% of them only once. The ten most abundant clones make up approximately 5% of the sample.

This sample is part of a study of blood T cell repertoires in COVID-19 (dated by TCRdb to 2020 to 2022). Concerning the study at large: Samples from collaborators originated in the United States, Italy and Spain and spanned both the acute and convalescent phases of COVID-19. The dataset comprised deeply sampled blood TCRbeta repertoires from subjects exposed to, actively infected with, or recovered from COVID-19. The repertoires were released in a freely available public database intended as a resource for research on the immune response to SARS-CoV-2. Where HLA class I and class II types were available, the types were taken from metadata supplied by the sample provider, not from assay-based typing. Samples were obtained from the ongoing ImmuneRACE study (first 160 participants) and from 1,254 subjects provided by 6 global collaborators. The prospective study material was composed of cDNA or gDNA derived from T cells, B-cell-depleted T cells, or PBMCs. The sample metadata nearly always contained a de-identified subject ID, COVID-19 status, age in years and sex. Study-wide conclusions, independent of this receptor: How much clinical and demographic metadata was included differed by source and by participant, and the metadata was provided uncurated.

This TCR was recovered from a man aged 50 or older with active COVID-19. Material: peripheral blood.

The CDR3 reads CASSEQGAYEQYF. The DNA sequence reads TGCGCCAGCAGCGAACAGGGGGCTTACGAGCAGTACTTC. The chain is encoded by TRBV5-1 joined to TRBJ2-7; 9 bases in the junction line up with TRBD1. According to the germline V gene, CDR1 reads SGHRS and CDR2 reads YFSETQ. Ends trimmed: V by 4 bases, J by 4 bases; bases unmatched to a gene: 3. Counted from cysteine to phenylalanine, this CDR3 has 13 amino acids. The only DNA kept is the CDR3, 39 bases in frame from the first base.